This record looks at one TCR beta chain sequence and its context. Its antigen is undetermined. These data originate in a study of cytomegalovirus exposure and HLA in healthy donors. Study-wide results and limits: The classifier reportedly diagnosed cytomegalovirus status with high sensitivity and specificity. TCR beta chain V- and J-gene trimming was linked, in a later analysis, to a missense variant in DCLRE1C.

In the PCR, 60 Vbeta and 13 Jbeta primers were used. Generated by immunoSEQ multiplex PCR, the TCRdb table keeps only in-frame clones and is missing some. The repertoire includes some 57,000 clones, more than 70% of them detected once, and approximately 5% sits in the top ten. Germline CDR1 LNHDA, CDR2 SQIVND (reference sequence). V was cut by 5 bases and J by 4 bases, with 11 bases left in between. This CDR3 is built from 13 residues. The chain joins TRBV19 to TRBJ1-2; tentative D call: TRBD1 (6 bases). The sequenced material came from PBMCs. This clonotype was obtained from a woman in her 30s in good health and CMV-seronegative. The CDR3 sequence: CASSLTGAYGYTF. For the CDR3, the DNA is TGTGCCAGTAGTCTGACAGGCGCCTATGGCTACACCTTC.